Listed below are T cell receptor beta chains from one sample, sequenced in a study of Tregs in tolerant kidney transplant recipients. The assay was immunoSEQ multiplex PCR, and TCRdb's table has in-frame clones only and misses some. Of 81,000 or so clones listed, roughly nine tenths were seen once; the top ten hold 1.6%. This specimen consisted of CD4+ T cells from blood (PBMCs), obtained 24 months after the transplant. The receptor source for this set is a human patient who received a combined kidney and bone marrow transplant. Some of these T cells may belong to the graft donor. Each CDR3 is given with its conserved first and last residue. A D gene is named only where the DNA matches it firmly. Clone size, where shown, is once, few, many, or a class for clones that have expanded.

clone_size	v_call	j_call	d_call	cdr3_nt	cdr3_aa
-	TRBV19	TRBJ2-7	TRBD1	TGTGCCAGTAGTATACAGGGGGCCTACGAGCAGTACTTC	CASSIQGAYEQYF
-	TRBV10-3	TRBJ1-2	-	TGTGCCATCAGTGGGACAGAAGAGAACTATGGCTACACCTTC	CAISGTEENYGYTF
-	TRBV7-2	TRBJ1-4	TRBD1	TGTGCCAGCAGCTCTCGAGGGACAGTCCGGGAAAAACTGTTTTTT	CASSSRGTVREKLFF
-	TRBV30	TRBJ1-2	TRBD1	TGTGCCTGTGACAGGGCAGCCTATGGCTACACCTTC	CACDRAAYGYTF
-	TRBV5-8	TRBJ2-7	TRBD1	TGTGCCAGCAGTCCGGGACAGGGGGGCGAGCAGTACTTC	CASSPGQGGEQYF
-	TRBV11-2	TRBJ1-1	TRBD1	TGTGCCAGCATCAAGATGGGGGGGACAGGGGACTTCAACACTGAAGCTTTCTTT	CASIKMGGTGDFNTEAFF
-	TRBV19	TRBJ1-3	TRBD1	TGTGCCAGTAGTCCGTTATGGGACAGCAAAGGAAACACCATATATTTT	CASSPLWDSKGNTIYF
-	TRBV9	TRBJ2-1	-	TGTGCCAGCAGCGTAGTATCGAATGAGCAGTTCTTC	CASSVVSNEQFF
-	TRBV7-9	TRBJ2-3	TRBD1	TGTGCCAGCAGCTACGGACAGGGGGCCACAGATACGCAGTATTTT	CASSYGQGATDTQYF
-	TRBV11-1	TRBJ2-1	TRBD2	TGTGCCAGCAGCTTCGGACTAGCCACATACAATGAGCAGTTCTTC	CASSFGLATYNEQFF
-	TRBV5-1	TRBJ2-6	TRBD2	TGCGCCAGCAGTATAGTGGCGGGGGGCGGAGGGGCCAACGTCCTGACTTTC	CASSIVAGGGGANVLTF
-	TRBV11-3	TRBJ2-1	TRBD1	TGTGCCAGCAGCATACGGACAGGGGGGGTCAATGAGCAGTTCTTC	CASSIRTGGVNEQFF
-	TRBV7-6	TRBJ1-2	-	TGTGCCAGCAGCTACCAACCACAGGTAGCTGATGGCTACACCTTC	CASSYQPQVADGYTF
once	TRBV10-1	TRBJ1-2	-	TGCGCCAGCTTTCGGATGGCTATACAACGACACGGCTACACCTTC	CASFRMAIQRHGYTF
-	TRBV6-6	TRBJ2-1	TRBD2	TGTGCCAGCAGTCACACGACTAGCCGGTCGGGTGAGCAGTTCTTC	CASSHTTSRSGEQFF
-	TRBV2	TRBJ2-7	TRBD1	TGTGCCAGCACAAGCAGGGGGTACTACGAGCAGTACTTC	CASTSRGYYEQYF
-	TRBV11-3	TRBJ2-1	-	TGTGCCAGCAGCTTATTTGGCCTTCGTGAGGGTTTTTTAAATGAGCAGTTCTTC	CASSLFGLREGFLNEQFF
-	TRBV7-3	TRBJ2-1	-	TGTGCCAGCAGCCCAATCGGAGACAATGAGCAGTTCTTC	CASSPIGDNEQFF
-	TRBV4-2	TRBJ2-5	-	TGTGCCAGCAGCCAAGCGGGCGGGGGCCTGAAAGAGACCCAGTACTTC	CASSQAGGGLKETQYF
-	TRBV10-3	TRBJ2-1	-	TGTGCCATCAGTGAGGGCGGTAGCTCCTACAATGAGCAGTTCTTC	CAISEGGSSYNEQFF